The source of this TCR beta chain is a study of identical twins. Findings and limits, study-wide: Twin-shared out-of-frame alpha sequences showed excess low generation probability. Rather than following the same donors, the conclusions depended on cross-sectional statistical analysis.

A universal primer binding site was introduced by template switching. The final cDNA contained unique molecular identifiers. From the 5' RACE reads, TCRdb called clonotypes with MiXCR, one entry per CDR3 protein. The sample consists of around 470,000 distinct CDR3 sequences, 14% of them appearing once. Comment on this clonotype: Its target is not known.

The same sample was also used in a study of yellow fever vaccine responses in identical twins.

This sequence originates from a woman younger than 35 in good health. The source material was CD4+ T cells sorted from blood.

The CDR3 coding sequence is TGTGCCAGCAGTGTACAGGGGGCTCTCAGGGATGAGCAGTTCTTC. It codes for CASSVQGALRDEQFF. This chain uses TRBV25-1 with TRBJ2-1; 9 bases are a match to TRBD1. The V gene end was trimmed by 4 bases and the J gene end by 8 bases; junction bases not matched to a gene: 9. The CDR3 spans 15 residues. Germline lookup yields CDR1 MGHDK and CDR2 SYGVNS.